The clone carrying this T cell receptor (beta chain) was seen a single time. Profiling relied on immunoSEQ multiplex PCR, and the TCRdb table lists in-frame clones only, not all of them. This table has approximately 180,000 clones, roughly four fifths appearing once. The data were obtained in a study of blood T cell repertoires in COVID-19. Germline lookup yields CDR1 SGHNT and CDR2 YYREEE (reference sequence). The CDR3 is 19 residues long. V dropped 2 bases and J dropped 0; count of bases not matched to a gene: 14. The rearrangement joins TRBV5-4 to TRBJ2-3; 8 nucleotides line up with TRBD2. The source material was peripheral blood. The TCR sequence derives from a woman of 80 years or more with COVID-19, enrolled during active disease. This CDR3 is CASSLGVYGGGTSTDTQYF. The CDR3, as DNA: TGTGCCAGCAGCTTAGGGGTCTATGGCGGGGGGACAAGCACAGATACGCAGTATTTT.